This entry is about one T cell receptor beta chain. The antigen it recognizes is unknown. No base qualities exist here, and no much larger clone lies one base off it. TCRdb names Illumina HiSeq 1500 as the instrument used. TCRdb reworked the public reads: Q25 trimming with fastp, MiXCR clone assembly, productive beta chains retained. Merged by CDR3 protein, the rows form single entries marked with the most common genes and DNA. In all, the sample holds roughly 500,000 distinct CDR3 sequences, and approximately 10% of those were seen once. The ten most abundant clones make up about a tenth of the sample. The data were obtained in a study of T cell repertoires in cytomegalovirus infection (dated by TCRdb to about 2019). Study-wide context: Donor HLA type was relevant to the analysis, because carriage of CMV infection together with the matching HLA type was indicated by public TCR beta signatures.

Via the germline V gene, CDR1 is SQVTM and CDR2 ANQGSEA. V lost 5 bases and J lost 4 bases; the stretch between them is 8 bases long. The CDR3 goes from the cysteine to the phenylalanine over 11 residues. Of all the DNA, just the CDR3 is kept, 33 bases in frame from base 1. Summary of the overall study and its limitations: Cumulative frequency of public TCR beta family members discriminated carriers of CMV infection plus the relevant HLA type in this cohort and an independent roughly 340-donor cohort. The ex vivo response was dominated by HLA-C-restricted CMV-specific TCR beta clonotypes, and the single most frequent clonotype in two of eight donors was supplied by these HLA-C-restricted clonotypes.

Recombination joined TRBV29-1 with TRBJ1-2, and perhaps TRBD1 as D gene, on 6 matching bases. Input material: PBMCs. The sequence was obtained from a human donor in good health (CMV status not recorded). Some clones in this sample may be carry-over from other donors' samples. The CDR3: CSVLDSYGYTF. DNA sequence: TGCAGCGTTCTGGACAGCTATGGCTACACCTTC.